These T cell receptor beta chains were read from a single sample in a study of OX40 agonist ivuxolimab in advanced cancers. Sequenced by immunoSEQ multiplex PCR; TCRdb stores in-frame clones only, minus some. The sample shows 83,000 or so clones, roughly 83% of them seen only once. The material was CD4+ or CD8+ T cells sorted from blood, obtained in a trial of the OX40 agonist ivuxolimab. The receptors originated from an adult with an advanced solid tumor such as melanoma, head and neck, liver or kidney cancer. Both conserved end residues are part of each CDR3.

TRBJ2-5,TRBV9,CASSVGGGGAEETQYF
TRBJ2-3,TRBV7-2,CASSLDTDTQYF
TRBJ2-6,TRBV5-4,CASSPVGGSSGANVLTF
TRBJ2-1,TRBV7-9,CASSTSGGLYNEQFF
TRBJ1-5,TRBV6-6,CASILRGSNQPQHF
TRBJ2-1,TRBV11-2,CASSLEVGLAGERGNSEQFF
TRBJ1-5,TRBV4-1,CASSQDQIRDRGNQPQHF
TRBJ1-1,TRBV6-1,CASSAVPFDGEAFF
TRBJ2-2,TRBV9,CASSLARAANTGELFF
TRBJ1-1,TRBV7-9,CASSFSQANTEAFF
TRBJ1-1,TRBV19,CASCPNGEAEAFF
TRBJ1-3,TRBV7-9,CASSVAGSGNTIYF
TRBJ1-2,TRBV27,CASSLGQGAGYGYTF
TRBJ1-1,TRBV9,CASSVRGTQTTEAFF
TRBJ2-2,TRBV6-6,CASSWGGGTGELFF
TRBJ1-1,TRBV28,CASTVPGQGVPEAFF
TRBJ2-5,TRBV7-9,CASSPQGGETQYF
TRBJ2-7,TRBV2,CASSEQPYTGPGEQYF
TRBJ1-4,TRBV6-5,CASSYSNSWGEKLFF
TRBJ2-5,TRBV13,CASSGQTSGGKETQYF
TRBJ2-6,TRBV5-1,CASSLVGGSGANVLTF
TRBJ2-5,TRBV6-1,CASRTGARETQYF
TRBJ1-1,TRBV30,CARNRGGSRTEAFF
TRBJ2-7,TRBV27,CASSWVQGYEQYF
TRBJ1-2,TRBV9,CASSVGVGRVGYTF